Below are 16 T cell receptor beta chains sequenced from a single sample in a study of PD-1 and CTLA-4 blockade in melanoma. Clones were sequenced by immunoSEQ multiplex PCR, and TCRdb holds only the in-frame ones, with some missing. The table lists under 40,000 clones, about 85% of them singletons. The material was CD8+ T cells from peripheral blood, obtained from a patient given anti-PD-1 treatment. The source is a human donor with melanoma.

The chain's CDR3 is CSVELIDWPGFGTF. Here the CDR3 DNA reads TGCAGCGTCGAACTTATCGACTGGCCGGGGTTTGGGACCTTC. This chain joins TRBV29-1 and TRBJ1-2; D not resolved. V gave up 6 bases and J gave up 14 bases, with 28 bases separating them. CDR3 size: 14 residues. CDR1 and CDR2 (germline): SQVTM, ANQGSEA. Supplemented by reference TRBV29-1 and TRBJ1-2, the full variable domain reads SAVISQKPSRDICQRGTSLTIQCQVDSQVTMMFWYRQQPGQSLTLIATANQGSEATYESGFVIDKFPISRPNLTFSTLTVSNMSPEDSSIYLCSVELIDWPGFGTFGSGTRLTVV.

The CDR3 DNA follows: TGTGCCAGCAGCTTAGGACAGGGGGGTTTTGAAAAACTGTTTTTT. This codes for CASSLGQGGFEKLFF. The V gene is TRBV7-8, the J gene TRBJ1-4, with 9 bases identical to TRBD1. Losses at the gene ends were 1 base for V and 7 bases for J; bases not matched to a gene: 4. Germline V gene lookup returns CDR1 SGHVS and CDR2 FQNEAQ. The CDR3 is made up of 15 amino acids.

The chain joins TRBV6-2 or TRBV6-3 to TRBJ2-3, with no clear D. The length of the CDR3 is 14 residues. V dropped 2 bases and J dropped 4 bases, with 10 bases sitting between them. Germline V CDR1 and CDR2: MNHEY, SVGEGT. CDR3 region: CASSYLSSADTQYF. The CDR3 nucleotides are TGTGCCAGCAGTTACCTTAGTTCCGCAGATACGCAGTATTTT.

The chain combines TRBV5-4 with TRBJ2-7; no firm D call. Germline-derived CDR1 and CDR2 are SGHNT and YYREEE (reference sequence). CDR3 length equals 16 residues. Trimming removed 4 bases at V and 1 base at J, with 18 bases between. The CDR3 nucleotides are TGTGCCAGCAGCCCCGGTAAGACGGGTCCTTCCTACGAGCAGTACTTC. Translated: CASSPGKTGPSYEQYF.

V usage is TRBV28 and J usage is TRBJ2-1; TRBD2 matches at 14 bases. Germline lookup yields CDR1 MDHEN and CDR2 SYDVKM. The CDR3 length is 16 residues. V was clipped by 5 bases and J by 5 bases; unmatched bases: 5. The CDR3 DNA reads as TGTGCCAGCAGTCCCCTGACTAGCGGGGGGGACAATGAGCAGTTCTTC. Protein sequence: CASSPLTSGGDNEQFF.

In this sample, this clone turned up once. The CDR3 protein is CASSLATGGHGYTF. In nucleotides, the CDR3 is TGTGCCAGCAGCTTGGCGACAGGGGGCCATGGCTACACCTTC. V and J are TRBV5-8 and TRBJ1-2; 10 bases agree with TRBD1. Germline V lookup: CDR1 SGHTS, CDR2 YDEGEE. This CDR3 comprises 14 residues. V lost 0 bases to trimming and J lost 6 bases; unmatched junction nucleotides: 2.

The rearrangement links TRBV7-9 to TRBJ1-1, with D maybe TRBD1 (6 bases). The CDR3 length is 16 residues. Germline values: CDR1 SEHNR, CDR2 FQNEAQ (reference sequence). V lost 5 bases and J lost 5, with 21 bases in between. The CDR3 sequence: CASSLIGGPEGTEAFF. The CDR3 bases are TGTGCCAGCAGCCTCATTGGGGGCCCCGAGGGGACTGAAGCTTTCTTT.

The chain employs TRBV12-3 or TRBV12-4 and TRBJ2-5, with D perhaps TRBD2 (6 bases). Trimming cost V 8 bases and J 1 base, with 11 bases left between them. The CDR3 spans 13 residues. The CDR3 region has the DNA TGTGCCAGCGCCCGGGGAGGCCAAGAGACCCAGTACTTC. Its protein product is CASARGGQETQYF.

The chain links TRBV2 to TRBJ1-1; D unclear. Germline CDR1 and CDR2: SNHLY and FYNNEI. The ends were cut back, 3 bases at V and 1 base at J, with 9 bases in the middle. There are 14 residues in the CDR3. CDR3 in amino acids: CASSDPARNTEAFF. The CDR3 nucleotides are TGTGCCAGCAGTGATCCAGCAAGGAACACTGAAGCTTTCTTT.

The V and J genes are TRBV19 and TRBJ2-7, with 8 bases identical to TRBD1. Germline values: CDR1 LNHDA, CDR2 SQIVND (reference sequence). Unmatched junction bases numbered 8, after V lost 3 bases and J lost 7 bases. The CDR3 extends over 14 amino acids. The CDR3 loop is CASSMGTGLGEQYF. DNA for the CDR3: TGTGCCAGTAGTATGGGGACAGGTCTGGGGGAGCAGTACTTC.

The V call is TRBV27, the J call TRBJ1-2, with no clear D. CDR3 length equals 13 residues. Germline lookup yields CDR1 MNHEY and CDR2 SMNVEV (reference sequence). Trimming removed 1 base from V and 3 bases from J, with 6 bases in between. The DNA of the CDR3 is TGTGCCAGCAGTTTATACTATGACTATGGCTACACCTTC. It encodes CASSLYYDYGYTF.

The J gene is TRBJ1-6, the V gene TRBV28; the D is unclear. Trimming stripped 2 bases from V and 0 bases from J, with 8 bases between. Germline-derived CDR1 and CDR2 are MDHEN and SYDVKM. The CDR3 is made up of 16 amino acids. The CDR3 protein is CASSLQESSYNSPLHF. As DNA, the CDR3 is TGTGCCAGCAGTTTACAGGAGAGCTCCTATAATTCACCCCTCCACTTT. The entire variable domain, with the rest obtained from reference TRBV28 and TRBJ1-6, is as follows: DVKVTQSSRYLVKRTGEKVFLECVQDMDHENMFWYRQDPGLGLRLIYFSYDVKMKEKGDIPEGYSVSREKKERFSLILESASTNQTSMYLCASSLQESSYNSPLHFGNGTRLTVT.

Concerning this clone: The same CDR3 also results from other DNA sequences found in this sample. V usage is TRBV6-5 and J usage is TRBJ1-5; maybe TRBD1 (5 bases). V shed 6 bases and J shed 4 bases, with 10 bases lying between them. CDR3 length: 13 amino acids. Germline loops: CDR1 MNHEY, CDR2 SVGAGI. DNA for the CDR3: TGTGCCAGCAGCCCCGGGGGAAATCAGCCCCAGCATTTT. Protein product: CASSPGGNQPQHF.

J is TRBJ2-1 and V is TRBV27; 11 bases line up with TRBD2. The CDR3 covers 14 residues. From germline, CDR1 is MNHEY and CDR2 SMNVEV (reference sequence). The ends lost 3 bases at V and 5 bases at J; junction bases unmatched: 0. This chain's CDR3 is CASSFSGGDNEQFF. For the CDR3, the DNA is TGTGCCAGCAGTTTTAGCGGGGGGGACAATGAGCAGTTCTTC.

The chain uses TRBV19 and TRBJ2-3, with D tentatively TRBD1 (5 bases). The CDR3 is 17 amino acids. Looked up from germline, CDR1 is LNHDA and CDR2 is SQIVND (reference sequence). V lost 6 bases, J lost 2 bases, and 21 bases lay in between. CDR3 region: CASRPNVGATSTDTQYF. The CDR3 bases are TGTGCCAGTAGGCCCAATGTTGGGGCAACCTCCACAGATACGCAGTATTTT.

The chain employs TRBV14 and TRBJ2-3; unclear D gene. Trimming pared 4 bases from V and 1 base from J, leaving 15 bases between. There are 16 residues in the CDR3. Germline CDR1 SGHDN, CDR2 FVKESK. This CDR3 reads CASSRDTVYGTDTQYF. CDR3 bases: TGTGCCAGCAGCCGAGACACAGTCTATGGCACAGATACGCAGTATTTT.